The table lists the clone carrying this T cell receptor beta chain with many counts. What it binds is unknown. This record comes from a study of T-cell reconstitution after alpha-beta-depleted transplantation in children. General study findings and limits: Several hundred expanded graft clones reportedly were the source of alpha-beta T cells about two months after transplant. T-cell counts and diversity were attributed mostly to newly produced T cells one year after transplant.

The authors prepared the TCRbeta library with unique molecular identifiers. TCRdb redid the calling of the PCR reads with MiXCR, one entry per CDR3 protein. The sample shows fewer than 350,000 distinct CDR3 sequences, about 9.4% of them seen only once. The CDR3 loop spans 17 amino acids. Trimming took off 5 bases at V and 0 bases at J, with 19 bases between the two ends. The sequencing here drew on PBMCs, taken before TCRalphabeta/CD19-depleted stem cell transplant. This sequence was found in a boy under three years old with acute myeloid leukemia, due to receive a stem cell transplant. The chain links TRBV12-3 or TRBV12-4 to TRBJ1-1, with TRBD1 as a possible D gene (5 bases). The CDR3 region is CASSPPGPAPLNTEAFF. The CDR3, as DNA: TGTGCCAGCAGTCCCCCGGGACCCGCACCATTGAACACTGAAGCTTTCTTT.